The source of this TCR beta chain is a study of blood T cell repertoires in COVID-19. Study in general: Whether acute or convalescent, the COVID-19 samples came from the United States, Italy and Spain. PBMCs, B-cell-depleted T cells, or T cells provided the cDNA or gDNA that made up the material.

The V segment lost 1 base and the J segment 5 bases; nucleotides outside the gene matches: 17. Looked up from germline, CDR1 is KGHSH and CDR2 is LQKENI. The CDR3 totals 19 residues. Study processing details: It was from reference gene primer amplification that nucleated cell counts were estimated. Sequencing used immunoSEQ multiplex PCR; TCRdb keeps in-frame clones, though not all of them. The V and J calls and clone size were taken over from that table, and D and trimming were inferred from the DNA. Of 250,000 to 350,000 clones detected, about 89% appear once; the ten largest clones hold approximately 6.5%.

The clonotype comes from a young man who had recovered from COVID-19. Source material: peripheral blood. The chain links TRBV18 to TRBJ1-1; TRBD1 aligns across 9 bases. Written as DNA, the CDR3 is TGTGCCAGCTCACCACGTGTGGGACAGGGTTTATCTCGGGGTACTGAAGCTTTCTTT. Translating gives CASSPRVGQGLSRGTEAFF.